Shown below are 11 T cell receptor beta chains from a single sample sequenced in a study of T cell changes during pregnancy in multiple sclerosis. The protocol was immunoSEQ multiplex PCR, while the TCRdb copy is restricted to in-frame clones and leaves out a portion. The data show approximately 100,000 clones, 80% to 95% seen once. Sequenced material: peripheral blood, taken in the second trimester of pregnancy. Receptors originate from a female donor with multiple sclerosis, enrolled in a pregnancy study.

The rearrangement uses TRBV5-6 and TRBJ1-4, with D possibly being TRBD1 (6 bases). Trimming removed 0 bases at V and 14 bases at J, with 11 bases between. The CDR3 totals 12 residues. Germline V gene lookup returns CDR1 SGHDT and CDR2 YYEEEE. CDR3 bases: TGTGCCAGCAGCTTGGCTAAGGGACACCTGTTTTTT. Its translation is CASSLAKGHLFF.

The chain links TRBV23-1 to TRBJ1-2; 10 nucleotides match TRBD1. TRBV23-1 is an ORF; its function is uncertain. V lost 4 bases to trimming and J lost 1 base; unmatched junction nucleotides: 6. CDR3 size: 16 residues. CDR3 DNA sequence: TGCGCCAGCAGTCGGGGGACAGGGGATCGTAACTATGGCTACACCTTC. Amino acids: CASSRGTGDRNYGYTF.

This chain links TRBV9 with TRBJ2-7; maybe TRBD2 (5 bases). The CDR3 covers 14 residues. Germline V gives CDR1 SGDLS, CDR2 YYNGEE. Trimming removed 0 bases from V and 2 bases from J, with 9 bases in between. CDR3 in amino acids: CASSVDPGTYEQYF. CDR3 sequence (DNA): TGTGCCAGCAGCGTAGATCCGGGAACCTACGAGCAGTACTTC.

This clone was seen a single time. V gene TRBV11-1 combines with J gene TRBJ2-7; 9 bases are a match to TRBD2. The germline CDR1 and CDR2 sequences are SGHAT and FQDESV (reference sequence). The CDR3 consists of 14 residues. V shed 6 bases and J 3 bases; nucleotides not matched to a gene: 6. The CDR3 is CASSPRLAVYEQYF. Here the CDR3 DNA reads TGTGCCAGCAGTCCTCGACTAGCGGTCTACGAGCAGTACTTC.

The CDR3 bases are TGTGCCAGCAGTCCTAACAGGGTTTCCTACGAGCAGTACTTC. Translating gives CASSPNRVSYEQYF. The chain uses TRBV28 and TRBJ2-7; D possibly corresponds to TRBD1 (6 bases). The CDR3 loop spans 14 amino acids. The V end was cut by 5 bases, the J end by 1 base, with 12 bases between. Germline CDR1 MDHEN, CDR2 SYDVKM.

The gene calls are TRBV11-2 and TRBJ2-7; 8 bases match TRBD2. Germline CDR1 reads SGHAT; CDR2 reads FQNNGV. The ends lost 1 base at V and 4 bases at J; junction bases unmatched: 9. The CDR3 loop spans 16 amino acids. The DNA of the CDR3 is TGTGCCAGCAGCTTAGGCTATGCGGGGGGTTCTTACGAGCAGTACTTC. Its protein is CASSLGYAGGSYEQYF. Based on the CDR3 plus reference TRBV11-2 and TRBJ2-7, the full variable domain is EAGVAQSPRYKIIEKRQSVAFWCNPISGHATLYWYQQILGQGPKLLIQFQNNGVVDDSQLPKDRFSAERLKGVDSTLKIQPAKLEDSAVYLCASSLGYAGGSYEQYFGPGTRLTVT.

V and J are TRBV7-2 and TRBJ1-2; possible D gene TRBD1, 5 bases. V lost 5 bases and J lost 3, with 13 bases in between. In germline, CDR1 is SGHTA, CDR2 FQGNSA. The CDR3 length is 14 residues. CDR3 loop: CASSTQGDYYGYTF. The DNA for the CDR3 is TGTGCCAGCAGCACCCAGGGCGACTACTATGGCTACACCTTC.

The V call is TRBV9, the J call TRBJ2-3, with D perhaps matching TRBD2 (6 bases). V gave up 3 bases and J gave up 2 bases, with 16 bases separating them. The length of the CDR3 is 16 residues. Germline assignment: CDR1 SGDLS and CDR2 YYNGEE. This chain's CDR3 is CASSGIADPHTDTQYF. CDR3 bases: TGTGCCAGCAGCGGGATAGCGGATCCACACACAGATACGCAGTATTTT.

This sequence joins TRBV29-1 and TRBJ2-7, with TRBD1 identical over 7 bases. Germline loops: CDR1 SQVTM, CDR2 ANQGSEA. This CDR3 is 12 amino acids long. The J segment lost 6 bases and the V segment lost 6 bases, leaving 8 bases of the junction unmatched. As DNA, the CDR3 is TGCAGCGTAATAAGAGGGGGCGCCGAGCAGTACTTC. Its translation is CSVIRGGAEQYF.

The chain joins TRBV5-1 to TRBJ2-7; the match to TRBD2 covers 13 bases. The junction had 4 bases not matched to a gene; V was cut back by 4 bases and J by 0 bases. CDR1 SGHRS and CDR2 YFSETQ come from the germline V gene. The CDR3 contains 16 residues. The CDR3 here is CASSHRTSGGSYEQYF. DNA of the CDR3: TGCGCCAGCAGCCATCGGACTAGCGGGGGCTCCTACGAGCAGTACTTC.

The V call is TRBV6-1, the J call TRBJ1-5, with TRBD1 matching 9 bases. Germline V gene sequence: CDR1 MNHNS, CDR2 SASEGT. CDR3 length equals 15 residues. V was pared by 6 bases and J by 2 bases, with 5 bases of the junction left unmatched. The CDR3 bases are TGTGCCAGCAGGTCGACAGGGGGACGCAATCAGCCCCAGCATTTT. Amino acid sequence: CASRSTGGRNQPQHF.